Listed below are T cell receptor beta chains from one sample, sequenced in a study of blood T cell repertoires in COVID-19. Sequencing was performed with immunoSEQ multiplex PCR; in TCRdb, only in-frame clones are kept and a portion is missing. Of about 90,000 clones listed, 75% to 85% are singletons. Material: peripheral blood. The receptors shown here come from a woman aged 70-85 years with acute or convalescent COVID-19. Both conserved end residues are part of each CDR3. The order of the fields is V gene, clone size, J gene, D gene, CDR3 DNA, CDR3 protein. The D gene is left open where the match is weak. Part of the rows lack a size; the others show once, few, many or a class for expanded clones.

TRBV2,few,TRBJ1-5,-,TGTGCCAGCAGTGAGTACAGTCACAATCAGCCCCAGCATTTT,CASSEYSHNQPQHF
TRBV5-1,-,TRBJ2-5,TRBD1,TGCGCCAGCAGCTTAGGGACAGGGCGTCAAGAGACCCAGTACTTC,CASSLGTGRQETQYF
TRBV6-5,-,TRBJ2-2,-,TGTGCCAGCAGTTACTCGAGAGCGGGCACCGGGGAGCTGTTTTTT,CASSYSRAGTGELFF
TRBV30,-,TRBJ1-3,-,TGTGCCTGGACCCCGACAGTAAACACCATATATTTT,CAWTPTVNTIYF
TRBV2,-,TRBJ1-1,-,TGTGCCAGCAGTGATATCGTTTGGCAGGGAAAGACTGAAGCTTTCTTT,CASSDIVWQGKTEAFF
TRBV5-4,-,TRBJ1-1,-,TGTGCCAGCAGCGGGGGACACTTGGTGGGCACTGAAGCTTTCTTT,CASSGGHLVGTEAFF
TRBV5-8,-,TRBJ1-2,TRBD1,TGTGCCAGCAGCCTCCGGCTAGACAGGGGGCTGAAAGATGGCTACACCTTC,CASSLRLDRGLKDGYTF
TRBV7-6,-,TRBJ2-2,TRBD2,TGTGCCAGCAGCTTAGGGGGACTAGCGGGGGCCGTTAACACCGGGGAGCTGTTTTTT,CASSLGGLAGAVNTGELFF
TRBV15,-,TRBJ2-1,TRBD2,TGTGCCACCAGCGATGCGGGAGGGCCATCCAATGAGCAGTTCTTC,CATSDAGGPSNEQFF
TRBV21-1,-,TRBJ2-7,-,TGTGCCAGCAGCAAAGGAGCGGGACAGGGTAACGAGCAGTACTTC,CASSKGAGQGNEQYF
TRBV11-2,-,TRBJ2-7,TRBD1,TGTGCCAGCAGCCTGGGACAGACCTCCTACGAGCAGTACTTC,CASSLGQTSYEQYF
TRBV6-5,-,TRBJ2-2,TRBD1,TGTGCCAGTCGAGGACAGGGATCGACCGGGGAGCTGTTTTTT,CASRGQGSTGELFF
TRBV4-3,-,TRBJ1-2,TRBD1,TGCGCCAGCAGCCAAGATCGGGGGACAGGGGAGTATGGCTACACCTTC,CASSQDRGTGEYGYTF
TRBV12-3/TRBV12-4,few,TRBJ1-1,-,TGTGCCAGCAGTTTCGGGTCGGGGGCTGAAGCTTTCTTT,CASSFGSGAEAFF
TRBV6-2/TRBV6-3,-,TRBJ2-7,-,TGTGCCAGCAGCCGACGGGTGGGCGAGCAGTACTTC,CASSRRVGEQYF
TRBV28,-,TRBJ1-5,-,TGTGCCAGCAGAACGCCCCTCGGGGGGGGTCAGCCCCAGCATTTT,CASRTPLGGGQPQHF
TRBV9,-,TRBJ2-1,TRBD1,TGTGCCAGCGGGACAGGGAACAATGAGCAGTTCTTC,CASGTGNNEQFF
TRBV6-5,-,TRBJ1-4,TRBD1,TGTGCCAGCAGTTACTCCGGGACAGGGGTTGAAAAACTGTTTTTT,CASSYSGTGVEKLFF
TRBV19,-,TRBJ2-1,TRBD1,TGTGCCAGTAGCACTCCAGGGACAGGGGGGAATGAGCAGTTCTTC,CASSTPGTGGNEQFF
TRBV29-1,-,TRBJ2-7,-,TGCAGCGTTGAATTGGACCAGGGCTACGAGCAGTACTTC,CSVELDQGYEQYF
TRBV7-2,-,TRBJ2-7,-,TGTGCCAGCAGCCGCGCCGGAGGCGAGCAGTACTTC,CASSRAGGEQYF
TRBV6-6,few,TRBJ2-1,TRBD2,TGTGCCAGCAGTAAGACTAGCGGGAGAATCAGTGAGCAGTTCTTC,CASSKTSGRISEQFF
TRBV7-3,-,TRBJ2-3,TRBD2,TGTGCCAGCAGCTTCGGACTAGCGGGAGGGTCAGATACGCAGTATTTT,CASSFGLAGGSDTQYF
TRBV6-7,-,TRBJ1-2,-,TGTGCCAGCAGTTACGAGCAGGGCACTAACTATGGCTACACCTTC,CASSYEQGTNYGYTF
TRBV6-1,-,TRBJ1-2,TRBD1,TGTGCCAGCAGTCAAGGGACAGGGGGCGACTACACCTTC,CASSQGTGGDYTF
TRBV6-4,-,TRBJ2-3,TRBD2,TGTGCCAGCAGTCTCCGGGGGACGAAACTAGCGGGAGATCTTTGTACGCAGTATTTT,CASSLRGTKLAGDLCTQYF
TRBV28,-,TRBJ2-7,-,TGTGCCAGCAGTTTGAGGTGGTACGAGCAGTACTTC,CASSLRWYEQYF
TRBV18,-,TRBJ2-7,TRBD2,TGTGCCAGCTCACCACAACGACTTAGCGGGGGGGCAGGGGAGCAGTACTTC,CASSPQRLSGGAGEQYF
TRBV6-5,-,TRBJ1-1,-,TGTGCCAGCACAGTGGACAGAACCAACACTGAAGCTTTCTTT,CASTVDRTNTEAFF
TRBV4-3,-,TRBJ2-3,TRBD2,TGCGCCAGCAGCCATCGACTAGCGGGGGGTGAAGATACGCAGTATTTT,CASSHRLAGGEDTQYF